This TCR beta chain was observed in a study of cytomegalovirus exposure and HLA in healthy donors. 60 Vbeta and 13 Jbeta primers were used in PCR. Libraries were prepared by immunoSEQ multiplex PCR; TCRdb keeps only in-frame clonotypes and omits some of them. The sample includes about 140,000 clones, 76% of them seen just once. Germline V gives CDR1 WNHNN, CDR2 SYGVQD (reference sequence). This CDR3 region has 16 residues. With 3 bases removed from V and 1 base from J, the gap between germline ends came to 13 bases. The sequenced material came from PBMCs. The chain joins TRBV10-1 to TRBJ2-1; D gene uncertain. This clonotype originated in a man in his late teens or twenties in good health and CMV-seronegative. CDR3 sequence reads: CASSDVSLDSYNEQFF. DNA for the CDR3: TGCGCCAGCAGTGATGTTAGCCTGGATTCCTACAATGAGCAGTTCTTC.